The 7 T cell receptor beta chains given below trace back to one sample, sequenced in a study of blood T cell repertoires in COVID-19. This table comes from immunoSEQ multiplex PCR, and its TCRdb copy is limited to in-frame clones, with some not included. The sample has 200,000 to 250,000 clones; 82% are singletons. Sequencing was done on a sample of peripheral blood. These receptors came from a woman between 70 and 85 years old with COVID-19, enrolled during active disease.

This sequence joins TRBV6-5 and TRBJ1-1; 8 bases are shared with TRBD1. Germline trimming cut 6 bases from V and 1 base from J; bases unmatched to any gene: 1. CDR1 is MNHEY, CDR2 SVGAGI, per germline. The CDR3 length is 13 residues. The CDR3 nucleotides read TGTGCCAGCAGAGACAGGGGGAACACTGAAGCTTTCTTT. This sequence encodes CASRDRGNTEAFF.

The CDR3 here is CASSSTVPGQGAARSIQYF. The CDR3 region has the DNA TGTGCCAGCAGCTCCACCGTCCCGGGACAGGGGGCCGCACGATCTATTCAGTACTTC. V gene TRBV7-9 combines with J gene TRBJ2-4; TRBD1 agrees at 12 bases. The CDR3 has 19 residues. Germline V lookup: CDR1 SEHNR, CDR2 FQNEAQ (reference sequence). J gave up 10 bases and V 4 bases, and 20 bases lay outside the gene matches.

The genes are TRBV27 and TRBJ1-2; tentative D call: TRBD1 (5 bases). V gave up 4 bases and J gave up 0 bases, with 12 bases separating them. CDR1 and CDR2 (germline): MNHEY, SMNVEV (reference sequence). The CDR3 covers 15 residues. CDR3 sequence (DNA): TGTGCCAGCAGTTCAAGACAGCTTACTAACTATGGCTACACCTTC. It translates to CASSSRQLTNYGYTF.

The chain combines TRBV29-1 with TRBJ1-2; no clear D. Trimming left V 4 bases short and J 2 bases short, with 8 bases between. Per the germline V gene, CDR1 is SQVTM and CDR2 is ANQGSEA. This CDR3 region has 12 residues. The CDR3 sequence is CSVGSRNYGYTF. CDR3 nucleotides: TGCAGCGTTGGGTCCAGAAACTATGGCTACACCTTC.

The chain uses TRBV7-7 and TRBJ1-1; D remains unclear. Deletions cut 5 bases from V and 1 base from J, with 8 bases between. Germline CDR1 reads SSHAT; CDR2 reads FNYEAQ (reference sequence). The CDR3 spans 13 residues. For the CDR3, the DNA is TGTGCCAGCAGCCGTACACAGAACACTGAAGCTTTCTTT. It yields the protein CASSRTQNTEAFF.

CDR3 DNA: TGTGCCAGCAGTTTAGACACGATAAGTGAAGCTTTCTTT. The encoded protein is CASSLDTISEAFF. The chain links TRBV12-3 or TRBV12-4 to TRBJ1-1; D ambiguous. V lost 1 base and J lost 7, with 10 bases in between. The CDR3 contains 13 residues.

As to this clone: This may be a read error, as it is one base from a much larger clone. Written as DNA, the CDR3 is TGTGCCAGCAGTGATAGCTACGAGCAGTACTTC. Encoded protein: CASSDSYEQYF. This rearrangement joins TRBV25-1 to TRBJ2-7; D ambiguous. Germline CDR1 MGHDK, CDR2 SYGVNS. V lost 3 bases to trimming and J lost 3 bases, with 3 bases between them. The CDR3 runs to 11 residues.